This T cell receptor beta chain comes out of a study of PD-1 blockade in classical Hodgkin lymphoma. Study-level background: Each patient was given nivolumab 3 mg/kg through a vein every 2 weeks. Regarding the study as a whole: After ASCT, patients who started nivolumab under 1 year later were excluded.

As regards this clone: The antigen remains unidentified.

The time point was: cycle 4 day 1 (C4D1), after more than five weeks of nivolumab. Patients all relapsed after autologous stem cell transplantation, and there was variation in brentuximab vedotin exposure. Sequencing was performed with immunoSEQ multiplex PCR; in TCRdb, only in-frame clones are kept and a portion is missing. The sample includes more than 85,000 clones, roughly 90% of them seen just once. The clonotype was recovered from a human donor with classical Hodgkin lymphoma. This sample comprised peripheral blood mononuclear cells (PBMCs), obtained before the fourth cycle of nivolumab.

In DNA, the CDR3 is TGCAGCGTTATACTCCGGGACAGGGGGTACGAGCAGTACTTC. Its translation is CSVILRDRGYEQYF. The chain combines TRBV29-1 with TRBJ2-7; TRBD1 matches at 11 bases. This CDR3 contains 14 residues. Looked up from germline, CDR1 is SQVTM and CDR2 is ANQGSEA. Trimming cost V 5 bases and J 4 bases; bases outside gene matches: 7.